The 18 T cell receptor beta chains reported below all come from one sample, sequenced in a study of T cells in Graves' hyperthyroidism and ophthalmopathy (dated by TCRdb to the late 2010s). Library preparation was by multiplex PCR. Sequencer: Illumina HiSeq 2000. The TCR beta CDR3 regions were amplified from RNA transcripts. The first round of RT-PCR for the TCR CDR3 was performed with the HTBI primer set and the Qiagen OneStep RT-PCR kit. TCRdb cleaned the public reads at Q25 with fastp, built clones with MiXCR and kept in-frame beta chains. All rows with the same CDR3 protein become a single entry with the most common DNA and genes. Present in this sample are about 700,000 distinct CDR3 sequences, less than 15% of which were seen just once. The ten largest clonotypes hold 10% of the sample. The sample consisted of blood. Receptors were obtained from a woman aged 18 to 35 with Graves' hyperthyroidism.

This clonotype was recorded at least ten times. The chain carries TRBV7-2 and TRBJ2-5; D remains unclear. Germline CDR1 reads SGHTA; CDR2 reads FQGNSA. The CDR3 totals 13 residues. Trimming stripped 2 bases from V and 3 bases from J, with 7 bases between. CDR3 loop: CASSLFREETQYF. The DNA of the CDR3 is TGTGCCAGCAGCTTATTTAGGGAAGAGACCCAGTACTTC.

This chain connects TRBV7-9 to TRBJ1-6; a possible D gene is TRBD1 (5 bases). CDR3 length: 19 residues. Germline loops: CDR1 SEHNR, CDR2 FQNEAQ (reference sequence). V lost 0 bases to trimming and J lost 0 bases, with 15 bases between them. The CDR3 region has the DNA TGTGCCAGCAGCTTAGCGCATCATCGGGGGAGCTCCTATAATTCACCCCTCCACTTT. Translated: CASSLAHHRGSSYNSPLHF.

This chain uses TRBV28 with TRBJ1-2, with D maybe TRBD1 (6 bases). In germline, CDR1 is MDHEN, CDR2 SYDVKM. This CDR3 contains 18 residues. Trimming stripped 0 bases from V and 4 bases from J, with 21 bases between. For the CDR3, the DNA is TGTGCCAGCAGTTTATGGACCGGGGCGGGGGCAGCAAGCTATGGCTACACCTTC. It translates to CASSLWTGAGAASYGYTF.

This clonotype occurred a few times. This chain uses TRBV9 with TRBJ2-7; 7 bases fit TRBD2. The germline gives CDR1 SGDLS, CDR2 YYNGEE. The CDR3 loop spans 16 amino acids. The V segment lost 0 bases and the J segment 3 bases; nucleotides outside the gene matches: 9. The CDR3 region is CASSVESSGELYEQYF. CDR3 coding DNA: TGTGCCAGCAGCGTAGAGAGCAGCGGGGAACTCTACGAGCAGTACTTC.

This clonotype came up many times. CDR3 in DNA: TGTGCCTGGAGTGTGACTAGCGGGTCCCAAGAGACCCAGTACTTC. Protein: CAWSVTSGSQETQYF. The chain has TRBV30 and TRBJ2-5; TRBD2 aligns across 10 bases. Germline V gene sequence: CDR1 GTSNPN, CDR2 SVGIG (reference sequence). J lost 1 base, V lost 0 bases, and 2 bases had no gene match. The CDR3 consists of 15 residues.

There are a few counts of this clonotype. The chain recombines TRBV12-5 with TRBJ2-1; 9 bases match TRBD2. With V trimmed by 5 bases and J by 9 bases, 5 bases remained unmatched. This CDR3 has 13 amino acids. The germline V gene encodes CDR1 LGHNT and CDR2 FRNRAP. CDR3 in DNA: TGTGCTAGTGGTAGGGTAGCGGGAGTTGAGCAGTTCTTC. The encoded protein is CASGRVAGVEQFF. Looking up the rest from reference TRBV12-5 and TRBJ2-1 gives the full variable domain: DARVTQTPRHKVTEMGQEVTMRCQPILGHNTVFWYRQTMMQGLELLAYFRNRAPLDDSGMPKDRFSAEMPDATLATLKIQPSEPRDSAVYFCASGRVAGVEQFFGPGTRLTVL.

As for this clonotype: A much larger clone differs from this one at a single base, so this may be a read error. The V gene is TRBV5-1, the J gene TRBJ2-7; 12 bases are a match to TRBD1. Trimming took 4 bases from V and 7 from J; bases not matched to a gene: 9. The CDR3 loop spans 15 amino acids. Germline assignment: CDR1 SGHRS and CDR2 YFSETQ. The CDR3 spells CASSRTGTGGNEQYF. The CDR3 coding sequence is TGCGCCAGCAGCCGAACAGGGACAGGGGGCAATGAGCAGTACTTC.

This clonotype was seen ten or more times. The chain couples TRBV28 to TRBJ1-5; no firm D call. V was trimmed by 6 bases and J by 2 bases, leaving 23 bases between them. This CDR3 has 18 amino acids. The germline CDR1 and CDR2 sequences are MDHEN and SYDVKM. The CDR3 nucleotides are TGTGCCAGCAGACGACTCACGGGTCTCACCGGGGGCAATCAGCCCCAGCATTTT. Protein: CASRRLTGLTGGNQPQHF.

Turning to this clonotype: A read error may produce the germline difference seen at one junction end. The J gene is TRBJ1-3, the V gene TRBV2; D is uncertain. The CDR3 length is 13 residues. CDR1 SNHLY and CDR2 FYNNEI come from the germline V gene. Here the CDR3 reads CASRKPSGSTIYF. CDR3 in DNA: TGTGCCAGCAGGAAACCCTCTGGAAGCACCATATATTTT.

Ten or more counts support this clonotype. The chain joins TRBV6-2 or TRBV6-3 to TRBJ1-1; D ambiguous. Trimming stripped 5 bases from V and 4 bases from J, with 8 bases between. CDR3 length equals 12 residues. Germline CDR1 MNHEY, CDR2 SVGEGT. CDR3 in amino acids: CASSRSRTEAFF. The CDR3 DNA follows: TGTGCCAGCAGTCGATCCCGCACTGAAGCTTTCTTT.

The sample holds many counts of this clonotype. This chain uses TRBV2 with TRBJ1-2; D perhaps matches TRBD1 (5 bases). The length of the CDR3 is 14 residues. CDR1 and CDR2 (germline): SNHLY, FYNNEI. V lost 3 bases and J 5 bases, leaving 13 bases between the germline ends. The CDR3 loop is CASSDIRTPYGYTF. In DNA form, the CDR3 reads TGTGCCAGCAGTGATATCCGGACACCATATGGCTACACCTTC.

CDR3 nucleotides: TGTGCCAGTAGTATTGGGCCCCCCCCCAACCACGAGCAGTACTTC. This codes for CASSIGPPPNHEQYF. This sequence joins TRBV19 and TRBJ2-7; D is undetermined. Germline lookup yields CDR1 LNHDA and CDR2 SQIVND (reference sequence). Trimming removed 3 bases from V and 5 bases from J, with 17 bases in between. This CDR3 has 15 amino acids.

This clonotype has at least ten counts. Written as DNA, the CDR3 is TGTGCCAGCTCACCACCGTCGGTGAGCTACGAGCAGTACTTC. Protein: CASSPPSVSYEQYF. This chain links TRBV18 with TRBJ2-7; D call uncertain. The V gene lost 0 bases and the J gene lost 3 bases, with 9 bases spanning the gap. Germline-derived CDR1 and CDR2 are KGHSH and LQKENI. The CDR3 is made up of 14 amino acids.

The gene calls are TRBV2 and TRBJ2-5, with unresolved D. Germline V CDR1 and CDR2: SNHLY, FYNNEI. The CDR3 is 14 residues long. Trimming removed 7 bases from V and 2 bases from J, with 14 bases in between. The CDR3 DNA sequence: TGTGCCAGCACGGAAGGGCCCGGGCAAGAGACCCAGTACTTC. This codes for CASTEGPGQETQYF.

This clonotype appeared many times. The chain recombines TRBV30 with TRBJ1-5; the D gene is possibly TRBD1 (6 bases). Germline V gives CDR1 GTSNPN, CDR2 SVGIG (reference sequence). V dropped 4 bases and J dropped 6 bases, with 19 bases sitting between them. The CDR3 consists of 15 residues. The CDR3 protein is CAWTATPGVGQPQHF. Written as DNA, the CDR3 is TGTGCCTGGACCGCAACCCCAGGGGTAGGTCAGCCCCAGCATTTT.

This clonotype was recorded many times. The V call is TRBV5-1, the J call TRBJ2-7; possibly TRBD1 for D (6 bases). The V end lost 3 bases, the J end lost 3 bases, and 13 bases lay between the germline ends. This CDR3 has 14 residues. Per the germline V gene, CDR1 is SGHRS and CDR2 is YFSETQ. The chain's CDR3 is CASSSAQGNYEQYF. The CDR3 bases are TGCGCCAGCAGCTCCGCCCAGGGGAACTACGAGCAGTACTTC. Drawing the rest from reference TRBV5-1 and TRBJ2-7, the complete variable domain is KAGVTQTPRYLIKTRGQQVTLSCSPISGHRSVSWYQQTPGQGLQFLFEYFSETQRNKGNFPGRFSGRQFSNSRSEMNVSTLELGDSALYLCASSSAQGNYEQYFGPGTRLTVT.

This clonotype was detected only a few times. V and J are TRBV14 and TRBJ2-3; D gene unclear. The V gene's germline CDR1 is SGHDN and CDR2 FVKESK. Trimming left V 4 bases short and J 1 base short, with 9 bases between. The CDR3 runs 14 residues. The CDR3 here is CASSLTDRTDTQYF. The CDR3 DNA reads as TGTGCCAGCAGCCTGACGGACCGCACAGATACGCAGTATTTT.

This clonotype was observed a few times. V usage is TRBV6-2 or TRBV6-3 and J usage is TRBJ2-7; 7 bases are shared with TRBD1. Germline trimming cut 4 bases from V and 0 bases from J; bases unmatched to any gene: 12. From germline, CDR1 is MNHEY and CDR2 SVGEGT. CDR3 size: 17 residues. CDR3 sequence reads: CASSFRAAGTASYEQYF. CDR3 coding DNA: TGTGCCAGCAGTTTTAGGGCCGCCGGGACAGCCTCCTACGAGCAGTACTTC.